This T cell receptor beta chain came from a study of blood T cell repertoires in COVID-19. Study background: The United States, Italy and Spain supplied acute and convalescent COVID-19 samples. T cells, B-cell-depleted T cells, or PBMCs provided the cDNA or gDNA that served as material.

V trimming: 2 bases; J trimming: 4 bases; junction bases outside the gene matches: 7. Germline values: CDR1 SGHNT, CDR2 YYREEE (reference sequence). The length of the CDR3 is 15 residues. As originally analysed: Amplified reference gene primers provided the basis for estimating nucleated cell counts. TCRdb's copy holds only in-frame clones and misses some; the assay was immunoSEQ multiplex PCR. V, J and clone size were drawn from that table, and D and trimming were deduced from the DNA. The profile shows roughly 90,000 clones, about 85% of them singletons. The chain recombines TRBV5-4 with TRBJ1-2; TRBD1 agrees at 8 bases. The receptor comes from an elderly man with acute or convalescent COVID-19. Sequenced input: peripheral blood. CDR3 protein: CASSFPQGVVYGYTF. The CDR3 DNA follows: TGTGCCAGCAGCTTTCCACAGGGGGTGGTCTATGGCTACACCTTC.